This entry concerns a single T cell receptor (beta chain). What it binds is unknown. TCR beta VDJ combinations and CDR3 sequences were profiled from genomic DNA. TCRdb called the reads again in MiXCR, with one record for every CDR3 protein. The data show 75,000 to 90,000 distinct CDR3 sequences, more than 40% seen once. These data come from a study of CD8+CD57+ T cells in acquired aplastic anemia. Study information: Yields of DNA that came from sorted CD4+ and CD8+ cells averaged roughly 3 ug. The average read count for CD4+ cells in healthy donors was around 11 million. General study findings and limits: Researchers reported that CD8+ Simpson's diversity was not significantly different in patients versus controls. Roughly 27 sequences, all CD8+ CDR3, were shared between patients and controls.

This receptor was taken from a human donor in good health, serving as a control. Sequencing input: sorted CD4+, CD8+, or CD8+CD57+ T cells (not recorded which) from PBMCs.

The CDR3 nucleotides are TGTGCCAGCAGCCAAGAAGACTCCCAGGGAGAGCAGTTCTTC. Its translation is CASSQEDSQGEQFF. The V and J genes are TRBV4-2 and TRBJ2-1, with D possibly TRBD1 on 5 matching bases. Germline CDR1 is LGHNA and CDR2 is YNFKEQ. Trimming removed 0 bases from V and 10 bases from J, with 13 bases in between. The CDR3 is made up of 14 amino acids.